This T cell receptor (beta chain) emerged from a study of blood T cell repertoires in COVID-19 (dated by TCRdb to 2020 to 2022). The study in broad terms: Samples from collaborators originated in the United States, Italy and Spain and spanned both the acute and convalescent phases of COVID-19. Samples came from the ongoing ImmuneRACE study (first 160 participants) plus 1,254 subjects from 6 global collaborators. The repertoires were released in a freely available public database intended as a resource for research on the immune response to SARS-CoV-2. Subjects who had been exposed to COVID-19, were actively infected with it, or had recovered from it provided the deeply sampled blood TCRbeta repertoires that made up the dataset. Nearly every sample came with metadata listing a de-identified subject ID, COVID-19 status, age in years and sex. The material from the prospective study consisted of cDNA or gDNA derived from T cells, B-cell-depleted T cells, or PBMCs. Where available, HLA class I and class II types were taken from metadata supplied by the sample provider and were not determined by assay-based typing. What the authors observed across the whole study: The amount of clinical and demographic metadata varied by source and participant and was provided uncurated.

One collaborating source in Seattle enrolled patients while the patients were actively infected and followed the patients over time throughout the course of disease. The collaborating institutions used their own protocols to collect whole blood in K2EDTA tubes. For TCRbeta analysis, collaborators shipped samples as frozen whole blood, isolated PBMCs, or DNA extracted from either of those sample types. The immunoSEQ Assay, a bias-controlled multiplex PCR, was used to amplify TCRbeta CDR3 regions from genomic DNA. Regarding the original processing steps: Nucleated cell counts per sample were estimated from amplification of reference gene primers within the assay. Sequence reads were collapsed and filtered to measure the absolute abundance of every unique TCRbeta CDR3 rearrangement. For each sample, productive Simpson clonality was calculated as the square root of Simpson's diversity index over productive rearrangements. The source is immuneACCESS, and TCRdb retained only in-frame sequences with V and J called. Part of the clones is not carried over; for the studies checked, unresolved V genes explain less than half of this, and the remainder is unexplained. That table is the source of V, J and clone size, and D and trimming were worked out from the DNA. Counted in this sample were 200,000 to 250,000 clones; approximately 80% of them appeared once. About 10% of the sample belongs to the ten largest clones.

This clone was seen a handful of times. What antigen it recognizes has not been identified. The sample holds no much larger clone one base away, and base qualities are not on file. V loses 3 bases, J loses 9 bases, and the germline ends lie 11 bases apart. The CDR3 holds 12 amino acids from the cysteine to the phenylalanine. The read is trimmed to its CDR3 DNA, 36 bases read in frame from base 1. Recombination linked TRBV12-3 or TRBV12-4 to TRBJ1-1, with TRBD1 as a weak D call on 5 bases. Sequencing was performed on peripheral blood. The TCR sequence derives from an elderly woman with COVID-19, enrolled during active disease. The DNA is TGTGCCAGCAGTTTTAATACAGGTAAAGCTTTCTTT. This is translated as CASSFNTGKAFF.